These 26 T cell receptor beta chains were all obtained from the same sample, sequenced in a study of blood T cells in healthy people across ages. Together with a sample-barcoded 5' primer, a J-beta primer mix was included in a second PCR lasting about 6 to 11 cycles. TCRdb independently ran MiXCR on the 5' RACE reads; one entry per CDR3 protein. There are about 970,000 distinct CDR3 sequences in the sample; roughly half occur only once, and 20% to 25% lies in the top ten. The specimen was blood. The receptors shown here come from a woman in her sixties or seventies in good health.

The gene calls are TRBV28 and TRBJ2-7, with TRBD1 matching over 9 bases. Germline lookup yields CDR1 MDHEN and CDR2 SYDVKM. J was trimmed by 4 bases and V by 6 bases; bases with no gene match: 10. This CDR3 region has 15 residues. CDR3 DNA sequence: TGTGCCAGCAGCACCACAGGGGGCAGACGATACGAGCAGTACTTC. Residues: CASSTTGGRRYEQYF.

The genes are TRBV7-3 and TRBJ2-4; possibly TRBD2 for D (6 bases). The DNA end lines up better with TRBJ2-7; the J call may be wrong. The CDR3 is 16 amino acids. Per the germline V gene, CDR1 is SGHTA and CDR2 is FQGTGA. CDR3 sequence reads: CASSPRSGGIVYEQYF. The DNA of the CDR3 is TGTGCCAGCAGCCCCCGGAGTGGAGGGATCGTTTACGAGCAGTACTTC.

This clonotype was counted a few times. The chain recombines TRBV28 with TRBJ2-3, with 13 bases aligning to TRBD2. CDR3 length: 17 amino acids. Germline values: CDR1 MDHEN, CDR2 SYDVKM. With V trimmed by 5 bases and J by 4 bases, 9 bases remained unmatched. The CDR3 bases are TGTGCCAGCAGTATCACTAGCGGGAGGGCCAGGGCAGATACGCAGTATTTT. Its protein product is CASSITSGRARADTQYF. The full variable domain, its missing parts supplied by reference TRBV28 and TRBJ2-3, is DVKVTQSSRYLVKRTGEKVFLECVQDMDHENMFWYRQDPGLGLRLIYFSYDVKMKEKGDIPEGYSVSREKKERFSLILESASTNQTSMYLCASSITSGRARADTQYFGPGTRLTVL.

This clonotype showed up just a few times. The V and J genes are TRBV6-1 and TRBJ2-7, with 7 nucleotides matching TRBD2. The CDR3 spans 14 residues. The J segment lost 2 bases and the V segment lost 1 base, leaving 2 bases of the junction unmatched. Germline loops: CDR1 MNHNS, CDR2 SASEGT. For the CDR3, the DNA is TGTGCCAGCAGTGAAGTTGGGGGGGCCTACGAGCAGTACTTC. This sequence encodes CASSEVGGAYEQYF.

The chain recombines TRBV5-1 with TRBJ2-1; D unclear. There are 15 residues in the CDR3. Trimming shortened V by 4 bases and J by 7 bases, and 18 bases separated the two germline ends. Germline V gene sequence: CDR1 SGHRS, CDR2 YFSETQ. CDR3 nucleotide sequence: TGCGCCAGCAGCCCTTCCGGACCCTCGAGGAATGAGCAGTTCTTC. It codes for CASSPSGPSRNEQFF.

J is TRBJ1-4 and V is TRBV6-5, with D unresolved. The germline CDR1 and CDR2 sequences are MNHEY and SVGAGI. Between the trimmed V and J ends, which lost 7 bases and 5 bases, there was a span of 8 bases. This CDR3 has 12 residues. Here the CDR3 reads CASMGDNEKLFF. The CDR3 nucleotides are TGTGCCAGCATGGGAGACAATGAAAAACTGTTTTTT.

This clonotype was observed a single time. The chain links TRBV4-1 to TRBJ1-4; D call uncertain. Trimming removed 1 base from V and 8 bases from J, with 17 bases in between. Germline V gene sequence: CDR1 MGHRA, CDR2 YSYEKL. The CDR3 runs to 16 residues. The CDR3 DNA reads TGCGCCAGCAGCCAAGCCGGACTGACCTGGCCCGAAAAACTGTTTTTT. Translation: CASSQAGLTWPEKLFF.

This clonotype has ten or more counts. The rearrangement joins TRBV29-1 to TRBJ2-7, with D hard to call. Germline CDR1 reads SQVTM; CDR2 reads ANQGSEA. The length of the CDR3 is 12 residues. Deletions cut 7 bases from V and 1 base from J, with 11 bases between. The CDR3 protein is CSAGEGSYEQYF. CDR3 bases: TGCAGCGCTGGTGAAGGTTCCTACGAGCAGTACTTC.

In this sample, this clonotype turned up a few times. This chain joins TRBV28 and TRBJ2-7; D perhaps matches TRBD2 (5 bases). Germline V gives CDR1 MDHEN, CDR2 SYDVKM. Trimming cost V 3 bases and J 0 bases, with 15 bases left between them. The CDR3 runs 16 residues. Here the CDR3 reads CASSFLPERPSYEQYF. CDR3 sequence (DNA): TGTGCCAGCAGTTTTCTTCCGGAGCGGCCCTCCTACGAGCAGTACTTC.

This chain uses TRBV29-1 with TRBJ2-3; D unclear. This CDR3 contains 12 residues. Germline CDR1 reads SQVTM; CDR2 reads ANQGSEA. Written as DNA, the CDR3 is TGCACCAGCGTATGGGGCACAGATACGCAGTATTTT. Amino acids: CTSVWGTDTQYF.

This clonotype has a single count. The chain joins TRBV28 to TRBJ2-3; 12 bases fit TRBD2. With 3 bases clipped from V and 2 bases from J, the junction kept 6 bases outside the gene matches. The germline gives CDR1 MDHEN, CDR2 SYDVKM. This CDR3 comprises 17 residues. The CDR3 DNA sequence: TGTGCCAGCAGTTTCTCGGCTAGCGGGAGGGCCACAGATACGCAGTATTTT. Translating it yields CASSFSASGRATDTQYF.

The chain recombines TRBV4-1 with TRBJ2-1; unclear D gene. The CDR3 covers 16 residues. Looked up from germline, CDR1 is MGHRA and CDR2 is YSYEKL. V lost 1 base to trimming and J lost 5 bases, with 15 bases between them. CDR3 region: CASSQGLKGRNNEQFF. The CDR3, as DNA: TGCGCCAGCAGCCAAGGGCTGAAAGGTAGAAACAATGAGCAGTTCTTC.

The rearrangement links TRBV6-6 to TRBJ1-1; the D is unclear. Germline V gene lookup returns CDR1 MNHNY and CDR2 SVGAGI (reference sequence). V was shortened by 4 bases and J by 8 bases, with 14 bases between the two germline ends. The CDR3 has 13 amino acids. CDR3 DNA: TGTGCCAGCAGTTTCCCAGATGGTCTCGAAGCTTTCTTT. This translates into CASSFPDGLEAFF.

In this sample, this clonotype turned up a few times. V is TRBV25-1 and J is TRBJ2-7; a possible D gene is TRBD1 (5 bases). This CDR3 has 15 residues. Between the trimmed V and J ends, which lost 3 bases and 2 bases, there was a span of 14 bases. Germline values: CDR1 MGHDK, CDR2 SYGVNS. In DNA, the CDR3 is TGTGCCAGCAGTGACTATGTGGCAGGGCCCTACGAGCAGTACTTC. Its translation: CASSDYVAGPYEQYF.

The CDR3 coding sequence is TGTGCCAGCAGCTTAATGGGGTTAAAAAAAGAGACCCAGTACTTC. Translating gives CASSLMGLKKETQYF. V and J are TRBV7-9 and TRBJ2-5, with D hard to call. The CDR3 consists of 15 residues. Looked up from germline, CDR1 is SEHNR and CDR2 is FQNEAQ (reference sequence). The V gene lost 2 bases and the J gene lost 3 bases, with 13 bases spanning the gap.

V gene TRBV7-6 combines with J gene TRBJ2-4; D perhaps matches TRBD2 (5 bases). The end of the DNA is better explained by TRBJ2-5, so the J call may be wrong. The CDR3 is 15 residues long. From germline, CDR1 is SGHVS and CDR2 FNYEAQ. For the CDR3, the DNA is TGTGCCAGCAGCTTATTACGGGGATCACAAGAGACCCAGTACTTC. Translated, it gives CASSLLRGSQETQYF.

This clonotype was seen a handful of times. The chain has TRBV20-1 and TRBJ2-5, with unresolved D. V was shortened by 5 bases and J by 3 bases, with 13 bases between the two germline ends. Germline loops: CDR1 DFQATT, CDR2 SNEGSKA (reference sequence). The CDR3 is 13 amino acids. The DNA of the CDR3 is TGCAGTGCTCCCCCAGATTCTGAAGAGACCCAGTACTTC. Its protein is CSAPPDSEETQYF.

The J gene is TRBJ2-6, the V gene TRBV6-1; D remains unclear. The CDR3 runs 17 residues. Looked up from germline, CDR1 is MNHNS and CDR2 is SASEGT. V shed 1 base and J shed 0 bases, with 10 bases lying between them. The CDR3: CASSEGILGSGANVLTF. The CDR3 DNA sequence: TGTGCCAGCAGTGAAGGGATATTAGGCTCTGGGGCCAACGTCCTGACTTTC.

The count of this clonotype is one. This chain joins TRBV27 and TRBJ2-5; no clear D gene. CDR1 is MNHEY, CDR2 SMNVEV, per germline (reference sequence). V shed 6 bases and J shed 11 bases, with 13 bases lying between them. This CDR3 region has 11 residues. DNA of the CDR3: TGTGCCAGCAGCATTCAGACTGAGCAGTACTTC. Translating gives CASSIQTEQYF.

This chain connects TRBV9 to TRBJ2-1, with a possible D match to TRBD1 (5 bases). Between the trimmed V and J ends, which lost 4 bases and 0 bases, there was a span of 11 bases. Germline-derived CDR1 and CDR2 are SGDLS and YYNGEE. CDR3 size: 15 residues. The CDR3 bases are TGTGCCAGCAGCCCGACCAGGGTCTCCTACAATGAGCAGTTCTTC. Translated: CASSPTRVSYNEQFF.

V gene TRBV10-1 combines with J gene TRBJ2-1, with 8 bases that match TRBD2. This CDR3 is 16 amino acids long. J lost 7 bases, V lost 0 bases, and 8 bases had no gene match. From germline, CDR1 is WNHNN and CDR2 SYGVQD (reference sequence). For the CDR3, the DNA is TGCGCCAGCAGTGAGTCGAGGAGCGGGAGTGTAAATGAGCAGTTCTTC. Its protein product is CASSESRSGSVNEQFF.

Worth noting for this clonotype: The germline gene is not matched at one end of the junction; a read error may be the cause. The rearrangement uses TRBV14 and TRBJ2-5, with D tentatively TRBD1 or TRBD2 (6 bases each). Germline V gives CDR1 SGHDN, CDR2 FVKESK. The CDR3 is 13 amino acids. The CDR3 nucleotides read TGTACCAGCAGCCAAGAACAGGGACTGACCCAGTACTTC. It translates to CTSSQEQGLTQYF.

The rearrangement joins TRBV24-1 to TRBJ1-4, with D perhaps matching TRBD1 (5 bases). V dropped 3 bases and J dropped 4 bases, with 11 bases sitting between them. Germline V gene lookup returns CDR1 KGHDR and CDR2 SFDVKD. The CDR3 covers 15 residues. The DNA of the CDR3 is TGTGCCACCAGTGATGCAGGGCCGGGTAATGAAAAACTGTTTTTT. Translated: CATSDAGPGNEKLFF.

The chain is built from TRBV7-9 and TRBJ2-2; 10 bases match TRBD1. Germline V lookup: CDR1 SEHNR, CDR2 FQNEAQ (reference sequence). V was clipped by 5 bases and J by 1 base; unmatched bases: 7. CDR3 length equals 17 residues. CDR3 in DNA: TGTGCCAGCAGCAACCGGGACAGGGGAAAGAACACCGGGGAGCTGTTTTTT. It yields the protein CASSNRDRGKNTGELFF.

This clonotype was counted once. The CDR3 reads CASSRELIPGDGELFF. The CDR3 nucleotides are TGTGCCAGCAGCCGAGAGCTTATTCCCGGCGACGGGGAGCTGTTTTTT. The chain has TRBV7-2 and TRBJ2-2; no clear D gene. Trimming stripped 5 bases from V and 7 bases from J, with 20 bases between. The CDR3 spans 16 residues. CDR1 is SGHTA and CDR2 is FQGNSA in the germline V gene.

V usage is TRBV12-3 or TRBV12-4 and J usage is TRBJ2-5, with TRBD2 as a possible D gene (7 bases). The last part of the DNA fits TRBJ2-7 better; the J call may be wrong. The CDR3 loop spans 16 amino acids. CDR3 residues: CASSQRGGEGRYEQYF. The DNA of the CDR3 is TGTGCCAGCAGCCAACGAGGGGGGGAGGGCCGCTACGAGCAGTACTTC.